This entry is about one TCR beta chain. Sequenced by immunoSEQ multiplex PCR; TCRdb stores in-frame clones only, minus some. The table lists roughly 120,000 clones, 70% to 90% of them singletons. The data were taken from a study of T cell responses to AZD1222 COVID-19 vaccine. Sequencing was performed on peripheral blood, taken on day 0 of AZD1222 vaccination. This receptor was taken from an adult in good health.

CDR3 DNA sequence: TGTGCCAGCAGCTTAGTGGCGGGAAACACTGAAGCTTTCTTT. Amino acids: CASSLVAGNTEAFF. V gene TRBV7-2 combines with J gene TRBJ1-1, with no clear D. The length of the CDR3 is 14 residues. The V end was cut by 1 base, the J end by 2 bases, with 8 bases between. Germline CDR1 SGHTA, CDR2 FQGNSA. Together with reference TRBV7-2 and TRBJ1-1, the CDR3 gives the full variable domain: GAGVSQSPSNKVTEKGKDVELRCDPISGHTALYWYRQSLGQGLEFLIYFQGNSAPDKSGLPSDRFSAERTGGSVSTLTIQRTQQEDSAVYLCASSLVAGNTEAFFGQGTRLTVV.